One sample yielded the 21 T cell receptor beta chains listed below, sequenced in a study of blood T cell repertoires in COVID-19. Some clones are missing from TCRdb's copy, which holds only in-frame ones; the method was immunoSEQ multiplex PCR. Here the sample spans approximately 470,000 clones, 80% to 90% being singletons. Sequencing was done on a sample of peripheral blood. These receptors were obtained from a human donor in a cohort sampled during active COVID-19.

The CDR3 DNA follows: TGTGCCAGCAGTACTGGGCCGGGCACAGATACGCAGTATTTT. It codes for CASSTGPGTDTQYF. The chain carries TRBV28 and TRBJ2-3, with no clear D. The CDR3 spans 14 residues. Trimming removed 5 bases at V and 1 base at J, with 10 bases between. Germline V gene data show CDR1 as MDHEN and CDR2 as SYDVKM.

This chain links TRBV9 with TRBJ2-3; 8 bases are a match to TRBD1. The V and J ends lost 1 base and 5 bases, in that order; junction bases with no gene match: 3. The CDR3 spans 14 residues. Germline V gene data show CDR1 as SGDLS and CDR2 as YYNGEE. Here the CDR3 DNA reads TGTGCCAGCAGCGTAAGACAGGGGCAAGATACGCAGTATTTT. This encodes CASSVRQGQDTQYF.

This chain connects TRBV4-2 to TRBJ2-1; possibly TRBD2 for D (6 bases). V lost 5 bases to trimming and J lost 0 bases, with 11 bases between them. Per the germline V gene, CDR1 is LGHNA and CDR2 is YNFKEQ. The CDR3 runs 15 residues. The CDR3 protein is CASSSRDFSYNEQFF. The CDR3 coding sequence is TGTGCCAGCAGCTCCCGGGACTTCTCCTACAATGAGCAGTTCTTC.

The chain employs TRBV12-5 and TRBJ1-2; TRBD1 might be the D (6 bases). This CDR3 has 12 residues. Germline lookup yields CDR1 LGHNT and CDR2 FRNRAP. V was pared by 7 bases and J by 8 bases, with 14 bases between. CDR3: CASVTGFYGYTF. DNA of the CDR3: TGTGCTAGTGTTACAGGGTTTTACGGCTACACCTTC.

The chain couples TRBV6-5 to TRBJ1-1, with 7 nucleotides matching TRBD1. CDR1 is MNHEY, CDR2 SVGAGI, per germline. The CDR3 extends over 13 amino acids. V lost 6 bases, J lost 6 bases, and 7 bases stayed unmatched. CDR3 bases: TGTGCCAGCAGGGTCGCAGGGGGGTCTGAAGCTTTCTTT. Translated: CASRVAGGSEAFF.

This chain joins TRBV18 and TRBJ2-1; D unclear. Germline-derived CDR1 and CDR2 are KGHSH and LQKENI. There are 14 residues in the CDR3. Trimming shortened V by 2 bases and J by 7 bases, and 12 bases separated the two germline ends. Here the CDR3 DNA reads TGTGCCAGCTCACCAGGGCGAGTAGATAATGAGCAGTTCTTC. It is translated as CASSPGRVDNEQFF. The complete variable domain, with remaining parts taken from reference TRBV18 and TRBJ2-1, reads NAGVMQNPRHLVRRRGQEARLRCSPMKGHSHVYWYRQLPEEGLKFMVYLQKENIIDESGMPKERFSAEFPKEGPSILRIQQVVRGDSAAYFCASSPGRVDNEQFFGPGTRLTVL.

This sequence joins TRBV5-1 and TRBJ2-1; 8 bases are a match to TRBD2. The CDR3 totals 16 residues. Germline CDR1 and CDR2: SGHRS and YFSETQ. J gave up 6 bases and V 4 bases, and 12 bases lay outside the gene matches. The CDR3: CASSIDPGTSLNEQFF. CDR3 nucleotide sequence: TGCGCCAGCAGCATTGATCCCGGGACTAGTCTCAATGAGCAGTTCTTC.

The rearrangement joins TRBV5-1 to TRBJ2-7; 14 bases align to TRBD2. The length of the CDR3 is 15 residues. CDR1 and CDR2 (germline): SGHRS, YFSETQ. V was clipped by 4 bases and J by 4 bases; unmatched bases: 4. CDR3: CASSPGTSGRYEQYF. CDR3 bases: TGCGCCAGCAGCCCTGGGACTAGCGGGAGATACGAGCAGTACTTC.

In DNA form, the CDR3 reads TGTGCCAGCAGCTTAGTTGGGACACCTATGAACACTGAAGCTTTCTTT. Translated: CASSLVGTPMNTEAFF. The V and J genes are TRBV7-6 and TRBJ1-1, with D maybe TRBD1 (6 bases). The V end was cut by 1 base, the J end by 0 bases, with 12 bases between. The CDR3 length is 16 residues. Germline CDR1 is SGHVS and CDR2 is FNYEAQ.

This rearrangement joins TRBV27 to TRBJ2-7, with a weak D call TRBD1 (5 bases). This CDR3 spans 14 amino acids. CDR1 is MNHEY, CDR2 SMNVEV, per germline (reference sequence). The V end was cut by 0 bases, the J end by 3 bases, with 9 bases between. CDR3 region: CASSLSGLYYEQYF. DNA for the CDR3: TGTGCCAGCAGTTTATCGGGGCTCTACTACGAGCAGTACTTC.

The chain couples TRBV2 to TRBJ2-3; 7 nucleotides align to TRBD1. V gave up 2 bases and J gave up 2 bases; unmatched junction bases: 4. Per germline, CDR1 SNHLY and CDR2 FYNNEI. The CDR3 runs 15 residues. The CDR3 region has the DNA TGTGCCAGCAGTGAAAGACAGGGTTACACAGATACGCAGTATTTT. It is translated as CASSERQGYTDTQYF.

The chain couples TRBV2 to TRBJ1-1; D unresolved. With 3 bases removed from V and 0 bases from J, the gap between germline ends came to 11 bases. The germline V gene encodes CDR1 SNHLY and CDR2 FYNNEI. This CDR3 is 15 amino acids long. This chain's CDR3 is CASSEPRTLNTEAFF. CDR3 sequence (DNA): TGTGCCAGCAGTGAGCCCAGAACCCTGAACACTGAAGCTTTCTTT. Full variable domain (missing parts from reference TRBV2 and TRBJ1-1): EPEVTQTPSHQVTQMGQEVILRCVPISNHLYFYWYRQILGQKVEFLVSFYNNEISEKSEIFDDQFSVERPDGSNFTLKIRSTKLEDSAMYFCASSEPRTLNTEAFFGQGTRLTVV.

The chain recombines TRBV29-1 with TRBJ1-2; 8 bases match TRBD1. This CDR3 contains 11 residues. Germline trimming cut 6 bases from V and 8 bases from J; bases unmatched to any gene: 5. The V gene's germline CDR1 is SQVTM and CDR2 ANQGSEA. The CDR3 region has the DNA TGCAGCGTCGCAGGGGGCGCGGGCTACACCTTC. Residues: CSVAGGAGYTF.

The V and J genes are TRBV5-5 and TRBJ2-7; 9 bases are shared with TRBD1. V shed 4 bases and J 7 bases; nucleotides not matched to a gene: 12. Looked up from germline, CDR1 is SGHKS and CDR2 is YYEKEE (reference sequence). The CDR3 totals 15 residues. CDR3 sequence reads: CASSLTRDREIEQYF. CDR3 coding DNA: TGTGCCAGCAGCCTGACAAGGGACAGGGAGATAGAGCAGTACTTC. Full variable domain (remainder filled in from reference TRBV5-5 and TRBJ2-7): DAGVTQSPTHLIKTRGQQVTLRCSPISGHKSVSWYQQVLGQGPQFIFQYYEKEERGRGNFPDRFSARQFPNYSSELNVNALLLGDSALYLCASSLTRDREIEQYFGPGTRLTVT.

This chain joins TRBV7-2 and TRBJ2-1; maybe TRBD2 (6 bases). Germline CDR1 SGHTA, CDR2 FQGNSA. CDR3 length equals 14 residues. V was shortened by 5 bases and J by 2 bases, with 10 bases between the two germline ends. The CDR3, as DNA: TGTGCCAGCAGCCATGGACTAACCTACAATGAGCAGTTCTTC. Amino acids: CASSHGLTYNEQFF.

This chain's CDR3 is CASSIQGGGTEAFF. CDR3 coding DNA: TGTGCCAGTAGTATTCAGGGGGGCGGCACTGAAGCTTTCTTT. The chain has TRBV19 and TRBJ1-1, with 7 bases lining up with TRBD1. The J segment lost 4 bases and the V segment lost 3 bases, leaving 5 bases of the junction unmatched. Looked up from germline, CDR1 is LNHDA and CDR2 is SQIVND (reference sequence). CDR3 length equals 14 residues.

The V call is TRBV5-1, the J call TRBJ1-1; 7 nucleotides align to TRBD1. Losses at the gene ends were 0 bases for V and 4 bases for J; bases not matched to a gene: 6. CDR3 length: 15 residues. Germline assignment: CDR1 SGHRS and CDR2 YFSETQ. The CDR3 DNA reads TGCGCCAGCAGCTTGGGCGCAGGGGGTGGCACTGAAGCTTTCTTT. Amino acid sequence: CASSLGAGGGTEAFF.

The chain employs TRBV7-6 and TRBJ2-5; 11 bases are shared with TRBD2. The CDR3 has 16 amino acids. Germline CDR1 is SGHVS and CDR2 is FNYEAQ. J gave up 4 bases and V 3 bases, and 7 bases lay outside the gene matches. CDR3 bases: TGTGCCAGCAGCTTTAGACTAGCGGGACAGGCAGAGACCCAGTACTTC. Its protein product is CASSFRLAGQAETQYF.

The rearrangement links TRBV27 to TRBJ2-7; TRBD1 matches at 11 bases. The CDR3 runs to 14 residues. Per the germline V gene, CDR1 is MNHEY and CDR2 is SMNVEV (reference sequence). Germline trimming cut 5 bases from V and 0 bases from J; bases unmatched to any gene: 0. The CDR3 DNA is TGTGCCAGCAGTGGGACAGGGGGCTCCTACGAGCAGTACTTC. Protein: CASSGTGGSYEQYF.

This clone was counted only a few times. The rearrangement links TRBV6-5 to TRBJ2-7; D may be TRBD1 (5 bases). Germline values: CDR1 MNHEY, CDR2 SVGAGI. This CDR3 is 14 amino acids long. Between the trimmed V and J ends, which lost 5 bases and 2 bases, there was a span of 13 bases. The CDR3 DNA sequence: TGTGCCAGCAGTCAATCGACAGACGCCTACGAGCAGTACTTC. Its protein product is CASSQSTDAYEQYF.

This rearrangement joins TRBV14 to TRBJ1-3; TRBD1 matches at 7 bases. This CDR3 has 15 residues. CDR1 SGHDN and CDR2 FVKESK come from the germline V gene. V dropped 4 bases and J dropped 0; count of bases not matched to a gene: 3. CDR3 sequence (DNA): TGTGCCAGCAGCCCACAGGGGATCTCTGGAAACACCATATATTTT. Protein product: CASSPQGISGNTIYF.